Listed here are 14 T cell receptor beta chains from one sample, sequenced in a study of blood T cell repertoires in COVID-19 (dated by TCRdb to the early 2020s). The library was produced with the immunoSEQ multiplex PCR assay. TCRdb holds this immuneACCESS table with in-frame rearrangements only. Some clones are missing; in checked studies, unresolved V genes explain under half, and the rest has no known cause. A total of approximately 250,000 clones appear in this sample, 86% of them only once. The ten most abundant clones make up 1.5% to 2% of the sample. Sequencing input: peripheral blood. These receptors were collected from a woman in her sixties or seventies who had recovered from COVID-19.

The chain recombines TRBV10-3 with TRBJ2-7, with 7 bases that match TRBD1. CDR3 length: 17 amino acids. V dropped 3 bases and J dropped 0; count of bases not matched to a gene: 11. Germline V lookup: CDR1 ENHRY, CDR2 SYGVKD. Written as DNA, the CDR3 is TGTGCCATCAGTGACCCGACGGGACAGACTCACTCCTACGAGCAGTACTTC. It encodes CAISDPTGQTHSYEQYF.

The chain joins TRBV21-1 to TRBJ1-3; TRBD1, the D gene given by the table, was not confirmed from the DNA. TRBV21-1 counts as a pseudogene. This CDR3 has 16 amino acids. The DNA for the CDR3 is TGTGCCAGCAGCAAAGCCCGGGACAAATCTGGAAACACCATATATTTT. It encodes CASSKARDKSGNTIYF.

This sequence joins TRBV24-1 and TRBJ2-1, with 10 positions matching TRBD2. After removal of 5 bases from V and 4 bases from J, the junction contained 4 bases not matched to a gene. CDR3 length: 15 amino acids. The germline CDR1 and CDR2 sequences are KGHDR and SFDVKD. The CDR3 sequence: CATSVTSGEYNEQFF. The CDR3 coding sequence is TGTGCCACCAGTGTTACTAGCGGGGAGTACAATGAGCAGTTCTTC.

The chain recombines TRBV6-6 with TRBJ1-5; no reliable D call. V lost 2 bases to trimming and J lost 3 bases, with 8 bases between them. There are 14 residues in the CDR3. Germline lookup yields CDR1 MNHNY and CDR2 SVGAGI (reference sequence). The CDR3 sequence is CASSYTTFNQPQHF. The CDR3 DNA is TGTGCCAGCAGTTACACCACTTTCAATCAGCCCCAGCATTTT.

This chain connects TRBV9 to TRBJ1-1; 9 positions agree with TRBD1. With V trimmed by 4 bases and J by 5 bases, 9 bases remained unmatched. Germline CDR1 reads SGDLS; CDR2 reads YYNGEE. The length of the CDR3 is 15 residues. The CDR3 loop reads CASSLAGQGWTEAFF. In nucleotides, the CDR3 is TGTGCCAGCAGCCTCGCTGGACAGGGGTGGACTGAAGCTTTCTTT.

DNA for the CDR3: TGTGCCAGTACCATCTCCAGCAGGGTTTTGACAGATACGCAGTATTTT. The encoded protein is CASTISSRVLTDTQYF. V usage is TRBV19 and J usage is TRBJ2-3, with D maybe TRBD1 (5 bases). The CDR3 covers 16 residues. Trimming took off 7 bases at V and 3 bases at J, with 20 bases between the two ends. Germline V CDR1 and CDR2: LNHDA, SQIVND (reference sequence).

The chain joins TRBV6-5 to TRBJ1-6; the D is unclear. The CDR3 is 15 amino acids. CDR1 and CDR2 from the germline V gene are MNHEY and SVGAGI. Deletions cut 7 bases from V and 6 bases from J, with 16 bases between. The CDR3, as DNA: TGTGCCAGCACCTCATTCCACTCGGGTAATTCACCCCTCCACTTT. It specifies CASTSFHSGNSPLHF.

The chain carries TRBV9 and TRBJ2-3; D remains unclear. Trimming stripped 0 bases from V and 3 bases from J, with 2 bases between. Germline V gene lookup returns CDR1 SGDLS and CDR2 YYNGEE. The CDR3 runs to 12 residues. CDR3 bases: TGTGCCAGCAGCGTAGCGACAGATACGCAGTATTTT. It encodes CASSVATDTQYF.

The V gene is TRBV19, the J gene TRBJ1-5; 10 bases map to TRBD1. The CDR3 extends over 16 amino acids. Germline values: CDR1 LNHDA, CDR2 SQIVND (reference sequence). Trimming at V came to 4 bases and at J to 6 bases, leaving 9 bases not matched to a gene. The CDR3 region has the DNA TGTGCCAGTAGTACCCGGACAGGGGGAAGGGGTCAGCCCCAGCATTTT. Translation: CASSTRTGGRGQPQHF.

The chain uses TRBV2 and TRBJ1-4; no clear D. The V gene's germline CDR1 is SNHLY and CDR2 FYNNEI. The CDR3 is 17 residues long. The V end was cut by 1 base, the J end by 6 bases, with 18 bases between. The CDR3 is CASSEVGVGGIDEKLFF. CDR3 nucleotide sequence: TGTGCCAGCAGTGAAGTCGGGGTGGGAGGGATCGATGAAAAACTGTTTTTT.

This sequence joins TRBV18 and TRBJ1-1; 7 nucleotides line up with TRBD1. The CDR3 consists of 16 residues. Germline values: CDR1 KGHSH, CDR2 LQKENI. Trimming cost V 0 bases and J 0 bases; bases outside gene matches: 4. This CDR3 is CASSPPRTGVNTEAFF. The CDR3 DNA reads TGTGCCAGCTCACCACCAAGAACAGGGGTGAACACTGAAGCTTTCTTT.

The rearrangement links TRBV12-3 or TRBV12-4 to TRBJ1-1; D gene ambiguous. V lost 11 bases and J 8 bases, leaving 21 bases between the germline ends. The CDR3 totals 13 residues. Here the CDR3 reads CAGLGSQNGEAFF. CDR3 DNA sequence: TGTGCCGGACTAGGGTCGCAAAACGGGGAAGCTTTCTTT.

The chain has TRBV20-1 and TRBJ1-1; possibly TRBD1 for D (6 bases). The CDR3 contains 11 residues. From germline, CDR1 is DFQATT and CDR2 SNEGSKA (reference sequence). V lost 3 bases, J lost 12 bases, and 14 bases lay in between. CDR3 nucleotides: TGCAGTGCTAGGTCTCACAGGGAGCCTTTCTTT. Amino acids: CSARSHREPFF.

The CDR3 DNA sequence: TGTGCCAGCAGTTTACAGGGGCGTGTGGAACCCCTCCACTTT. Translated, it gives CASSLQGRVEPLHF. J is TRBJ1-6 and V is TRBV2, with 7 bases aligning to TRBD1. This CDR3 is 14 amino acids long. Losses at the gene ends were 5 bases for V and 12 bases for J; bases not matched to a gene: 10. Germline CDR1 is SNHLY and CDR2 is FYNNEI.